These 21 T cell receptor beta chains share one sample of origin, sequenced in a study of Ad26.COV2.S vaccination and SARS-CoV-2 variants. Treatment denoted: about 20 received Ad26.COV2.S at low or high dose, single or two shots; a few received placebo; per-sample allocation not given. The samples were gathered on day 63 after the first injection of vaccine or placebo. The method was immunoSEQ multiplex PCR; TCRdb's version includes in-frame clones alone and lacks a portion of them. The sample comprises 500,000 or so clones, roughly 89% of which are singletons, and roughly 13% rests with the top ten. Here the sequenced sample was peripheral blood, taken in a trial of Ad26.COV2.S vaccine versus placebo. These receptors were collected from a person between 18 and 65 years old who received the Ad26.COV2.S COVID-19 vaccine or a placebo.

The chain joins TRBV20-1 to TRBJ2-7; D not resolved. V was trimmed by 3 bases and J by 2 bases, leaving 14 bases between them. The CDR3 totals 14 residues. From germline, CDR1 is DFQATT and CDR2 SNEGSKA (reference sequence). DNA of the CDR3: TGCAGTGCTAGTCCTCTAGTGATAACCTACGAGCAGTACTTC. Protein sequence: CSASPLVITYEQYF.

This clone came up a few times. The V call is TRBV30, the J call TRBJ1-1; D is ambiguous. CDR1 is GTSNPN and CDR2 is SVGIG in the germline V gene (reference sequence). The CDR3 length is 13 residues. V was shortened by 3 bases and J by 0 bases, with 8 bases between the two germline ends. CDR3 region: CAWSGSLNTEAFF. In nucleotides, the CDR3 is TGTGCCTGGAGCGGAAGCCTGAACACTGAAGCTTTCTTT.

The sample holds one count of this clone. The chain has TRBV3-1 (or the pseudogene TRBV3-2) and TRBJ1-1; 8 nucleotides match TRBD1. This CDR3 contains 14 residues. V was pared by 7 bases and J by 5 bases, with 9 bases of the junction left unmatched. Germline CDR1 and CDR2: LGHDT and YNNKEL (reference sequence). The CDR3 spells CASNPRTGRTEAFF. The DNA of the CDR3 is TGTGCCAGCAACCCCCGGACAGGGAGGACTGAAGCTTTCTTT.

The CDR3 DNA follows: TGCAGCGTTGCTCTCGGACAGGGGGCCTACGAGCAGTACTTC. It specifies CSVALGQGAYEQYF. The V call is TRBV29-1, the J call TRBJ2-7; 10 bases line up with TRBD1. Germline CDR1 SQVTM, CDR2 ANQGSEA. J lost 2 bases, V lost 4 bases, and 5 bases had no gene match. CDR3 size: 14 residues.

This rearrangement joins TRBV7-2 to TRBJ1-1; no clear D gene. V was pared by 1 base and J by 7 bases, with 13 bases between. The CDR3 covers 14 residues. The V gene's germline CDR1 is SGHTA and CDR2 FQGNSA. Written as DNA, the CDR3 is TGTGCCAGCAGCTTAGACCACGGGAGGGATGAAGCTTTCTTT. It specifies CASSLDHGRDEAFF.

The chain combines TRBV19 with TRBJ1-5, with 7 bases lining up with TRBD1. This CDR3 is built from 16 residues. V was pared by 5 bases and J by 6 bases, with 13 bases of the junction left unmatched. CDR1 and CDR2 from the germline V gene are LNHDA and SQIVND (reference sequence). CDR3 protein: CASSLRQGSSGQPQHF. The CDR3 coding sequence is TGTGCCAGTAGTCTGAGACAGGGAAGTTCGGGTCAGCCCCAGCATTTT.

The chain couples TRBV10-3 to TRBJ1-1; D may be TRBD1 (6 bases). V shed 3 bases and J shed 0 bases, with 17 bases lying between them. Germline-derived CDR1 and CDR2 are ENHRY and SYGVKD. The CDR3 runs to 17 residues. This chain's CDR3 is CAISDRGGQLMNTEAFF. CDR3 bases: TGTGCCATCAGTGACCGAGGGGGACAACTCATGAACACTGAAGCTTTCTTT.

The rearrangement joins TRBV7-2 to TRBJ2-1; D gene uncertain. The germline CDR1 and CDR2 sequences are SGHTA and FQGNSA. V lost 1 base, J lost 6 bases, and 10 bases lay in between. The CDR3 length is 14 residues. The CDR3 here is CASSLDGRGNEQFF. CDR3 nucleotide sequence: TGTGCCAGCAGCTTAGACGGTAGAGGCAATGAGCAGTTCTTC.

The rearrangement links TRBV29-1 to TRBJ1-4, with D possibly matching TRBD1 (5 bases). This CDR3 has 14 residues. Per germline, CDR1 SQVTM and CDR2 ANQGSEA. The germline V and J ends were trimmed by 6 bases and 7 bases, with 18 bases remaining between them. CDR3 nucleotides: TGCAGCGTGGCCACAGGCACCAGTGGTGAAAAACTGTTTTTT. The encoded protein is CSVATGTSGEKLFF. The whole variable domain, filled in from reference TRBV29-1 and TRBJ1-4, reads SAVISQKPSRDICQRGTSLTIQCQVDSQVTMMFWYRQQPGQSLTLIATANQGSEATYESGFVIDKFPISRPNLTFSTLTVSNMSPEDSSIYLCSVATGTSGEKLFFGSGTQLSVL.

V and J are TRBV7-9 and TRBJ2-2, with D possibly being TRBD2 (6 bases). The V gene lost 7 bases and the J gene lost 4 bases, with 22 bases spanning the gap. Germline CDR1 SEHNR, CDR2 FQNEAQ (reference sequence). This CDR3 is 17 amino acids long. The CDR3 loop reads CASTKPASVLGTGELFF. The CDR3 DNA sequence: TGTGCCAGCACTAAGCCCGCTAGCGTACTGGGCACCGGGGAGCTGTTTTTT.

The rearrangement joins TRBV5-1 to TRBJ2-3; 11 bases align to TRBD2. Germline V gene lookup returns CDR1 SGHRS and CDR2 YFSETQ. This CDR3 spans 16 amino acids. V was clipped by 4 bases and J by 0 bases; unmatched bases: 4. The CDR3: CASSPRTSGSTDTQYF. DNA of the CDR3: TGCGCCAGCAGCCCAAGGACTAGCGGGAGCACAGATACGCAGTATTTT.

The genes are TRBV18 and TRBJ1-5, with a tentative D call TRBD1 (6 bases). Germline CDR1 reads KGHSH; CDR2 reads LQKENI. The CDR3 is made up of 14 amino acids. V gave up 6 bases and J gave up 5 bases, with 14 bases separating them. The chain's CDR3 is CASSPGASDQPQHF. The CDR3, as DNA: TGTGCCAGCTCTCCAGGGGCGAGCGATCAGCCCCAGCATTTT.

V usage is TRBV6-4 and J usage is TRBJ2-2, with no clear D. The CDR3 is 14 amino acids. The germline V and J ends were trimmed by 4 bases and 6 bases, with 12 bases remaining between them. The V gene's germline CDR1 is MRHNA and CDR2 SNTAGT. In nucleotides, the CDR3 is TGTGCCAGCAGTGTCGGCCGCGGCCCCGGGGAGCTGTTTTTT. Amino acids: CASSVGRGPGELFF.

V and J are TRBV29-1 and TRBJ1-1; no definite D call. CDR3 size: 14 residues. Between the trimmed V and J ends, which lost 4 bases and 0 bases, there was a span of 12 bases. Germline CDR1 SQVTM, CDR2 ANQGSEA. CDR3 nucleotides: TGCAGCGTTGGGGTCGGGCAAGTGAACACTGAAGCTTTCTTT. Translated: CSVGVGQVNTEAFF.

This clone was observed a single time. The V call is TRBV9, the J call TRBJ2-3, with 9 positions matching TRBD2. CDR1 SGDLS and CDR2 YYNGEE come from the germline V gene. The CDR3 loop spans 20 amino acids. J gave up 4 bases and V 0 bases, and 18 bases lay outside the gene matches. CDR3 bases: TGTGCCAGCAGCGTAGATCCTAATAATCGCGGGAGGGCCTCTTCAGATACGCAGTATTTT. It encodes CASSVDPNNRGRASSDTQYF.

The chain uses TRBV6-5 and TRBJ1-5, with D uncertain. V was shortened by 5 bases and J by 0 bases, with 11 bases between the two germline ends. CDR1 MNHEY and CDR2 SVGAGI come from the germline V gene. The CDR3 length is 15 residues. The chain's CDR3 is CASSTDTYSNQPQHF. Written as DNA, the CDR3 is TGTGCCAGCAGTACCGACACTTATAGCAATCAGCCCCAGCATTTT.

This chain uses TRBV7-2 with TRBJ2-2; D uncertain. Germline CDR1 and CDR2: SGHTA and FQGNSA. The CDR3 has 13 residues. Deletions cut 5 bases from V and 4 bases from J, with 8 bases between. The CDR3 DNA is TGTGCCAGCAGCCAACGGACCACCGGGGAGCTGTTTTTT. This gives the protein CASSQRTTGELFF.

The genes are TRBV12-3 or TRBV12-4 and TRBJ2-5; 7 nucleotides match TRBD2. The CDR3 runs to 13 residues. The J segment lost 4 bases and the V segment lost 7 bases, leaving 6 bases of the junction unmatched. This CDR3 reads CASTVSGVETQYF. DNA for the CDR3: TGTGCCAGCACCGTAAGCGGGGTAGAGACCCAGTACTTC.

The J gene is TRBJ2-1, the V gene TRBV14; D gene unclear. Trimming took 4 bases from V and 6 from J, leaving 10 bases between them. Germline assignment: CDR1 SGHDN and CDR2 FVKESK. This CDR3 is 13 amino acids long. Written as DNA, the CDR3 is TGTGCCAGCAGCCCTCAGATGAGCAATGAGCAGTTCTTC. Its translation: CASSPQMSNEQFF.

Written as DNA, the CDR3 is TGTGCCAGCAGCCAAGCTGGGACTAGCGCGTATTTT. Translating gives CASSQAGTSAYF. The rearrangement joins TRBV3-1 (or the pseudogene TRBV3-2) to TRBJ2-3, with 10 bases fitting TRBD2. With 1 base clipped from V and 14 bases from J, the junction kept 3 bases outside the gene matches. CDR3 length: 12 amino acids. Germline V gene data show CDR1 as LGHDT and CDR2 as YNNKEL (reference sequence).

This chain joins TRBV9 and TRBJ1-1; D not certain. Between the trimmed V and J ends, which lost 0 bases and 1 base, there was a span of 10 bases. CDR1 is SGDLS and CDR2 is YYNGEE in the germline V gene. The CDR3 consists of 15 residues. The chain's CDR3 is CASSVAVGGNTEAFF. The CDR3 DNA follows: TGTGCCAGCAGCGTAGCGGTGGGCGGGAACACTGAAGCTTTCTTT.